Each of the 8 T cell receptor beta chains below was sequenced from the same sample in a study of blood T cell repertoires in COVID-19. Clones were read by immunoSEQ multiplex PCR, and TCRdb kept only the in-frame ones, dropping some. The sample records some 80,000 clones, roughly 90% being singletons. The sample consisted of peripheral blood. Every receptor here comes from a man in his fifties with COVID-19, enrolled during active disease.

This sequence joins TRBV12-3 or TRBV12-4 and TRBJ2-7, with D unclear. The CDR3 extends over 9 amino acids. The V and J ends lost 10 bases and 6 bases respectively, with 7 bases between them. Here the CDR3 reads CATPGEQYV. The CDR3 coding sequence is TGTGCCACCCCGGGCGAGCAGTACGTC.

This sequence joins TRBV6-5 and TRBJ2-7; 7 positions agree with TRBD1. V lost 6 bases, J lost 2 bases, and 1 base stayed unmatched. The V gene's germline CDR1 is MNHEY and CDR2 SVGAGI. The CDR3 loop spans 12 amino acids. The CDR3 spells CASRGQTYEQYF. Here the CDR3 DNA reads TGTGCCAGCAGGGGACAGACCTACGAGCAGTACTTC.

The chain combines TRBV19 with TRBJ2-5; maybe TRBD2 (6 bases). This CDR3 is built from 17 residues. The ends were cut back, 7 bases at V and 1 base at J, with 22 bases in the middle. Germline values: CDR1 LNHDA, CDR2 SQIVND (reference sequence). CDR3 loop: CASNTQHGGSIQETQYF. As DNA, the CDR3 is TGTGCCAGTAATACCCAACACGGGGGATCCATCCAAGAGACCCAGTACTTC.

The rearrangement joins TRBV19 to TRBJ2-5, with 9 bases fitting TRBD1. Germline loops: CDR1 LNHDA, CDR2 SQIVND (reference sequence). V was pared by 4 bases and J by 4 bases, with 4 bases of the junction left unmatched. The CDR3 runs to 14 residues. The CDR3 DNA is TGTGCCAGTAGTAAGACAGGGGGGAGAGAGACCCAGTACTTC. It translates to CASSKTGGRETQYF.

The chain couples TRBV10-3 to TRBJ2-3; TRBD2 agrees at 9 bases. From germline, CDR1 is ENHRY and CDR2 SYGVKD. The CDR3 extends over 14 amino acids. The V and J ends lost 6 bases and 2 bases, in that order; junction bases with no gene match: 3. Here the CDR3 reads CAIRVAGDTDTQYF. The DNA for the CDR3 is TGTGCCATCAGAGTAGCGGGGGACACAGATACGCAGTATTTT.

The CDR3 nucleotides read TGCGCCAGCAGCCCCAGGGACTACAATGAGCAGTTCTTC. Its translation: CASSPRDYNEQFF. V is TRBV4-3 and J is TRBJ2-1; tentative D call: TRBD1 (5 bases). Germline V gene data show CDR1 as LGHNA and CDR2 as YSLEER. V dropped 4 bases and J dropped 3 bases, with 7 bases sitting between them. The CDR3 is 13 amino acids.

V gene TRBV4-1 combines with J gene TRBJ2-7; weak D call: TRBD2 (5 bases). The CDR3 runs 13 residues. The germline V gene encodes CDR1 MGHRA and CDR2 YSYEKL. Deletions cut 4 bases from V and 1 base from J, with 8 bases between. For the CDR3, the DNA is TGCGCCAGCAGCCTAGGGAGTTCCTACGAGCAGTACTTC. It yields the protein CASSLGSSYEQYF.

This chain links TRBV13 with TRBJ1-1; D perhaps matches TRBD1 (6 bases). Looked up from germline, CDR1 is PRHDT and CDR2 is FYEKMQ (reference sequence). This CDR3 has 16 residues. V dropped 5 bases and J dropped 1 base, with 17 bases sitting between them. CDR3 region: CASSQRGSRQNTEAFF. CDR3 nucleotides: TGTGCCAGCAGCCAAAGGGGGTCCAGACAGAACACTGAAGCTTTCTTT.